The 8 T cell receptor beta chains listed next were all sequenced from one sample in a study of regulatory T cells in long-lasting Graves disease. This sample's time point: persistent/refractory GD, antithyroid drugs over 5 years with positive TRAb. TCR sequences were obtained from RNA taken from PBMCs. CDR3 regions were amplified by Arm-PCR using iRepertoire HTBI primers to build TCR beta libraries. Each CDR3 protein is one row after TCRdb ran MiXCR on the multiplex PCR reads. In the table there are roughly 400,000 distinct CDR3 sequences, about 21% of which are singletons. Sample: peripheral blood mononuclear cells (PBMCs), taken when the disease was refractory, from a patient treated with antithyroid drugs. The source is a female donor with Graves disease.

The chain links TRBV28 to TRBJ1-6; 9 bases match TRBD1. V lost 10 bases to trimming and J lost 6 bases; unmatched junction nucleotides: 7. The CDR3 is made up of 14 amino acids. From germline, CDR1 is MDHEN and CDR2 SYDVKM. The DNA of the CDR3 is TGTGCCAACCCAGGACAGGGGTTTAATTCACCCCTCCACTTT. This translates into CANPGQGFNSPLHF.

This clonotype was recorded at least ten times. The V call is TRBV5-4, the J call TRBJ1-2; D perhaps matches TRBD1 (6 bases). This CDR3 has 16 amino acids. Trimming took off 0 bases at V and 5 bases at J, with 17 bases between the two ends. CDR1 and CDR2 (germline): SGHNT, YYREEE (reference sequence). The chain's CDR3 is CASSLEGRGWYYGYTF. For the CDR3, the DNA is TGTGCCAGCAGCTTGGAGGGTAGGGGGTGGTATTATGGCTACACCTTC.

CDR3 in amino acids: CASRPGTGDYSNQPQHF. The CDR3 region has the DNA TGTGCCAGTAGGCCGGGGACAGGGGACTATAGCAATCAGCCCCAGCATTTT. This sequence joins TRBV19 and TRBJ1-5, with 10 bases identical to TRBD1. V gave up 6 bases and J gave up 0 bases; unmatched junction bases: 8. The length of the CDR3 is 17 residues. Germline-derived CDR1 and CDR2 are LNHDA and SQIVND (reference sequence).

The table lists this clonotype with a few counts. The genes are TRBV28 and TRBJ2-7, with a tentative D call TRBD2 (6 bases). V dropped 6 bases and J dropped 0 bases, with 18 bases sitting between them. Per the germline V gene, CDR1 is MDHEN and CDR2 is SYDVKM. This CDR3 comprises 16 residues. The CDR3 sequence: CASRPDGTEFSYEQYF. DNA of the CDR3: TGTGCCAGCAGACCCGACGGGACTGAATTCTCCTACGAGCAGTACTTC.

This clonotype was detected a few times. The chain is built from TRBV3-1 and TRBJ2-5; 9 bases are a match to TRBD1. J gave up 4 bases and V 3 bases, and 6 bases lay outside the gene matches. Germline CDR1 reads LGHDT; CDR2 reads YNNKEL (reference sequence). The CDR3 sequence is 15 residues long. In DNA form, the CDR3 reads TGTGCCAGCAGCCACGCCGGGACAGGGCGAGAGACCCAGTACTTC. Translating gives CASSHAGTGRETQYF.

A remark on this clonotype: Mismatch with germline at one junction end may stem from a read error. The chain carries TRBV5-1 and TRBJ2-2; D may correspond to TRBD1 or TRBD2 (5 bases each). CDR1 is SGHRS and CDR2 is YFSETQ in the germline V gene. CDR3 length: 16 amino acids. The CDR3 DNA sequence: TGCGCCAGTAGCTTGAGTGTGACTACAGGCACCGGGGAGCTGTTTTTT. Its translation is CASSLSVTTGTGELFF.

There are a few counts of this clonotype. This chain links TRBV19 with TRBJ2-6; the match to TRBD2 covers 9 bases. Per germline, CDR1 LNHDA and CDR2 SQIVND (reference sequence). The CDR3 has 18 residues. V was pared by 1 base and J by 2 bases, with 6 bases of the junction left unmatched. The CDR3 DNA reads as TGTGCCAGTAGTATAGTCGCGGGAGGGGCGGCTGGGGCCAACGTCCTGACTTTC. Translating gives CASSIVAGGAAGANVLTF.

This clonotype has a count of ten or more. The chain uses TRBV27 and TRBJ2-7; 7 bases line up with TRBD2. Per the germline V gene, CDR1 is MNHEY and CDR2 is SMNVEV (reference sequence). The CDR3 length is 15 residues. Trimming at V came to 6 bases and at J to 0 bases, leaving 8 bases not matched to a gene. The CDR3 here is CASSWGGLNSYEQYF. The CDR3 nucleotides are TGTGCCAGCAGCTGGGGGGGACTCAACTCCTACGAGCAGTACTTC.